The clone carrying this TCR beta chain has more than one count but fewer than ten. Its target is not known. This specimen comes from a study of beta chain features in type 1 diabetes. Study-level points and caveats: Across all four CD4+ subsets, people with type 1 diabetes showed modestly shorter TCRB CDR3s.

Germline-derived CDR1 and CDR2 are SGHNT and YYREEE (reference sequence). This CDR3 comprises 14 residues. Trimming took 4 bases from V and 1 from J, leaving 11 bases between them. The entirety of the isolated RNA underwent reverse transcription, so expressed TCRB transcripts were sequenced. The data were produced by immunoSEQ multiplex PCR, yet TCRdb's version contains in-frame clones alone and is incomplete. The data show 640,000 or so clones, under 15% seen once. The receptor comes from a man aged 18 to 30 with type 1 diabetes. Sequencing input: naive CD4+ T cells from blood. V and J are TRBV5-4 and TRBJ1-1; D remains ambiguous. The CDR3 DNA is TGTGCCAGCAGCCCCTCCGTCCGGAACACTGAAGCTTTCTTT. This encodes CASSPSVRNTEAFF.